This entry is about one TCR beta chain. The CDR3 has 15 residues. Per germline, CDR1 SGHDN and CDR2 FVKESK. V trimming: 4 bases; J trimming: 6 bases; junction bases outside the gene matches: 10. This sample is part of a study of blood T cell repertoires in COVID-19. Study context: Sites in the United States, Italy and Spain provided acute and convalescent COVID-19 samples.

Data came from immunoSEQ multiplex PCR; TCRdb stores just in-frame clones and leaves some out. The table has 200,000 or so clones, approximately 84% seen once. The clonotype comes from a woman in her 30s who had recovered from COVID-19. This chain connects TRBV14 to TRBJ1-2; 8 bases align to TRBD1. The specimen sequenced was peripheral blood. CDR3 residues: CASSPQGAAGDGYTF. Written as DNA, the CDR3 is TGTGCCAGCAGCCCCCAGGGGGCCGCCGGGGATGGCTACACCTTC.